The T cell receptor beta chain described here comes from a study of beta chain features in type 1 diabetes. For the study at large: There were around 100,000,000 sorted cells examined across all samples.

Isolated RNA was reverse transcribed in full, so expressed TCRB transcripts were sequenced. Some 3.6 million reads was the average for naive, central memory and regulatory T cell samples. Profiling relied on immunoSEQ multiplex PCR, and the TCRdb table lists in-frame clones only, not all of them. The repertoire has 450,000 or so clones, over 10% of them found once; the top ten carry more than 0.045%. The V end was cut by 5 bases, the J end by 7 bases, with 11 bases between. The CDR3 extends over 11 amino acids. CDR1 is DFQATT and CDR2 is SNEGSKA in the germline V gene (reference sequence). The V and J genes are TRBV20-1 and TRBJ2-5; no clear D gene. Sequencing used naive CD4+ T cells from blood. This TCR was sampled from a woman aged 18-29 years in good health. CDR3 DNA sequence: TGCAGTGCTGGACGGTCCGGGACCCAGTACTTC. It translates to CSAGRSGTQYF.